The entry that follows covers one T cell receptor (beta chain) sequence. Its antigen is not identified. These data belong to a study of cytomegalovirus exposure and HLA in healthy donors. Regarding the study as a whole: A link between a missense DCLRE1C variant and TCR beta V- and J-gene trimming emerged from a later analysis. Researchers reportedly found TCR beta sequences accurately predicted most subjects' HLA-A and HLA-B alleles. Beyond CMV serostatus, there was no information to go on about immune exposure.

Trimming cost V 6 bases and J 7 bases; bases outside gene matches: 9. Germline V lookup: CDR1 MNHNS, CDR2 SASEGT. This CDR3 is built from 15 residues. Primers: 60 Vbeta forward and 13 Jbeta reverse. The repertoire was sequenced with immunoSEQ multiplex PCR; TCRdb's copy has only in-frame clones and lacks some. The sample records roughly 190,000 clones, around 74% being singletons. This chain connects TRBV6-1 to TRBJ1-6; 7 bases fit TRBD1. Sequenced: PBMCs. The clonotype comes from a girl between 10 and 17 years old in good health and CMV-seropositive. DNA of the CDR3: TGTGCCAGCAGATCGCCCGGGACAGCAAATTCACCCCTCCACTTT. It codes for CASRSPGTANSPLHF.